This T cell receptor beta chain was sequenced for a study of T and B cells in COVID-19 patients. TRB was amplified from approximately 250-480 ng of blood genomic DNA. Germline V gene sequence: CDR1 ENHRY, CDR2 SYGVKD. This CDR3 has 18 residues. Trimming at V came to 3 bases and at J to 7 bases, leaving 16 bases not matched to a gene. Multiplex PCR with BIOMED2 TRB-A/B primer pools amplified TRB rearrangements. TCRdb re-analysed the multiplex PCR reads in MiXCR, keeping a single row per CDR3 protein. This table holds approximately 15,000 distinct CDR3 sequences, about 29% found once. This rearrangement joins TRBV10-3 to TRBJ2-1, with 9 bases aligning to TRBD1. The clonotype comes from a human donor who had recovered from COVID-19. The source material was blood. Here the CDR3 reads CAISDHSDGTGLDNEQFF. CDR3 coding DNA: TGTGCCATCAGTGACCACTCGGACGGGACAGGGCTTGATAATGAGCAGTTCTTC.